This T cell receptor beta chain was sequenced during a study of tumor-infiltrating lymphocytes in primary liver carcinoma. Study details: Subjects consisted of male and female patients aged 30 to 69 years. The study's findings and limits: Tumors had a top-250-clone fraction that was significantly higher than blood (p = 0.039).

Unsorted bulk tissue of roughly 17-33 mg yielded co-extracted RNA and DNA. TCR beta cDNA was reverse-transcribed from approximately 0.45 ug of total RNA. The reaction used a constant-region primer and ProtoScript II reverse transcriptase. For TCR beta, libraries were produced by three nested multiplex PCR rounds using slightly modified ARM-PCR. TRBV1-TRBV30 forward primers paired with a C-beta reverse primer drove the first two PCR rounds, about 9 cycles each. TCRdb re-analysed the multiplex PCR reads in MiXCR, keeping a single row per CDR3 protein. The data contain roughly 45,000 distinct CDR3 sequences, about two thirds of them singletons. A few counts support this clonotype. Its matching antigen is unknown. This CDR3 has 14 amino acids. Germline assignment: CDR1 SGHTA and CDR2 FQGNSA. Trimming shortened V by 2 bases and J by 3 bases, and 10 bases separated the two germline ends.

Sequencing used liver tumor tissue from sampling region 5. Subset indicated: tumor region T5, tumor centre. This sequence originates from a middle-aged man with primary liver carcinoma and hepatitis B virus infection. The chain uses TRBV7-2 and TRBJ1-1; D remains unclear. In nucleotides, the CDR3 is TGTGCCAGCAGCTTAAGGATTGGGGACACTGAAGCTTTCTTT. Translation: CASSLRIGDTEAFF.